A single T cell receptor beta chain is shown here with its context. The antigen is undetermined. The sample originates from a study of OX40 agonist ivuxolimab in advanced cancers. General study points: Blood T cells, both CD4+ and CD8+, expanded clonally by week 6 at 0.1 to 3.0 mg/kg.

The method was immunoSEQ multiplex PCR; TCRdb's version includes in-frame clones alone and lacks a portion of them. The sample holds some 26,000 clones, approximately 80% seen once. From germline, CDR1 is SGDLS and CDR2 YYNGEE. The CDR3 is 13 amino acids. Trimming removed 0 bases at V and 6 bases at J, with 7 bases between. This receptor was taken from an adult with an advanced solid tumor such as melanoma, head and neck, liver or kidney cancer. The source was CD4+ or CD8+ T cells sorted from blood, collected in a trial of the OX40 agonist ivuxolimab. This chain links TRBV9 with TRBJ1-3, with a tentative D call TRBD1 (5 bases). The CDR3 bases are TGTGCCAGCAGCGTAGGGGGCGTAAACACCATATATTTT. As protein: CASSVGGVNTIYF.